The 3 T cell receptor beta chains listed next were all sequenced from one sample in a study of CD8 T cells in Susac syndrome. After extraction with the RNeasy kit, roughly 0.45 to 1 ug of the RNA was reverse transcribed using random hexamers. TCRdb called the immunoSEQ multiplex PCR reads again in MiXCR, with one record for every CDR3 protein. The sample yields about 150,000 distinct CDR3 sequences, roughly 96% seen once. The sequenced material came from CD8+ T cells from PBMCs. The receptors derive from a human donor with multiple sclerosis.

The V and J genes are TRBV19 and TRBJ2-1; 9 bases map to TRBD2. The CDR3 is 13 residues long. Trimming removed 7 bases from V and 10 bases from J; junction bases left unmatched: 8. From germline, CDR1 is LNHDA and CDR2 SQIVND (reference sequence). Here the CDR3 reads CASNPAGGREQFF. In nucleotides, the CDR3 is TGTGCCAGTAATCCAGCGGGGGGTCGGGAGCAGTTCTTC.

The V and J genes are TRBV7-9 and TRBJ1-2; D gene ambiguous. The CDR3 loop spans 12 amino acids. CDR1 and CDR2 (germline): SEHNR, FQNEAQ (reference sequence). The V gene lost 1 base and the J gene lost 5 bases, with 5 bases spanning the gap. The CDR3 region has the DNA TGTGCCAGCAGCTTAGTTACTTATGGCTACACCTTC. Amino acid sequence: CASSLVTYGYTF.

The genes are TRBV9 and TRBJ1-2; possible D gene TRBD1, 6 bases. The CDR3 covers 13 residues. Germline-derived CDR1 and CDR2 are SGDLS and YYNGEE. V lost 2 bases, J lost 10 bases, and 15 bases lay in between. CDR3 DNA: TGTGCCAGCAGCGTTCGAACGAGACAGGTCTACACCTTC. Translating gives CASSVRTRQVYTF.